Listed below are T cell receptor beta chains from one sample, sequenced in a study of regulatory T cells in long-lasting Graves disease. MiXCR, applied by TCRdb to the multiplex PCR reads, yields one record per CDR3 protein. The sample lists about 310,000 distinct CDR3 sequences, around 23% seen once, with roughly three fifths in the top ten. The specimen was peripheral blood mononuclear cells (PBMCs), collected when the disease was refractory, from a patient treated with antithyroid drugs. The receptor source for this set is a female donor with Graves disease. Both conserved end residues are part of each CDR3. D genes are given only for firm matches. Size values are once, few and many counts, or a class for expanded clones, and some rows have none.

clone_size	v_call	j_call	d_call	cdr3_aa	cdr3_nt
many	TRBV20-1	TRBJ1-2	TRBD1	CSARETGTGDIGYTF	TGCAGTGCTAGAGAGACCGGGACAGGGGATATCGGCTACACCTTC
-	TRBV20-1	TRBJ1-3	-	CSARVDTKNTIYF	TGCAGTGCTAGAGTGGACACCAAAAACACCATATATTTT
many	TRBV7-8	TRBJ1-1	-	CASSLGSGAGMNTEAFF	TGTGCCAGCAGCTTAGGATCGGGGGCCGGAATGAACACTGAAGCTTTCTTT
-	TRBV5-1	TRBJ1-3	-	CASSLQEAGNTIYF	TGCGCCAGCAGCTTACAGGAGGCTGGAAACACCATATATTTT
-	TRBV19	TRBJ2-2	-	CASSIGRNGGELFF	TGTGCCAGTAGTATAGGGCGAAACGGCGGGGAGCTGTTTTTT
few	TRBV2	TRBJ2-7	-	CASSFEAASYEQYF	TGTGCCAGCAGCTTTGAGGCGGCCTCCTACGAGCAGTACTTC
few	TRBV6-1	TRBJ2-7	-	CASSLSSYFQNEQYF	TGTGCCAGCAGTCTCTCCTCTTATTTCCAGAACGAGCAGTACTTC
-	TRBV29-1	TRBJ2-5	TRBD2	CSVEVSGRVEETQYF	TGCAGCGTTGAAGTTAGCGGGAGGGTCGAAGAGACCCAGTACTTC
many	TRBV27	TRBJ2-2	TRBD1	CASTVSRGMMGELFF	TGTGCCAGCACAGTCTCCAGGGGGATGATGGGGGAGCTGTTTTTT
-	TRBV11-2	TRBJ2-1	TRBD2	CASSYGGGGPYNEQFF	TGTGCCAGCAGCTACGGGGGGGGAGGGCCCTACAATGAGCAGTTCTTC
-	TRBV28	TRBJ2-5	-	CASSLRRVGGETQYF	TGTGCCAGCAGTCTTCGCCGCGTTGGGGGAGAGACCCAGTACTTC
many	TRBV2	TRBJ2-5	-	CASSEGGRGVEETQYF	TGTGCCAGCAGTGAGGGTGGCAGGGGAGTAGAAGAGACCCAGTACTTC
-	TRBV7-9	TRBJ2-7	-	CASSHGPLYEQYF	TGTGCCAGCAGCCACGGGCCGCTCTACGAGCAGTACTTC
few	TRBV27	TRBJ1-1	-	CASRQNGQPNTEAFF	TGTGCCAGCAGACAAAATGGACAGCCGAACACTGAAGCTTTCTTT
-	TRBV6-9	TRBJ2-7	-	CASSYSKRKDYEQYF	TGTGCCAGCAGTTACTCGAAACGCAAAGACTACGAGCAGTACTTC
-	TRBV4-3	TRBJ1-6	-	CASSQDRVIGRSYNSPLHF	TGCGCCAGCAGCCAAGATCGAGTTATTGGACGGTCGTATAATTCACCCCTCCACTTT
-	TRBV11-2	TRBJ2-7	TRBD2	CASSLDWPGLADYEQYF	TGTGCCAGCAGCTTAGATTGGCCGGGACTAGCAGACTACGAGCAGTACTTC
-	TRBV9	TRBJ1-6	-	CASSVGVRNSPLHF	TGTGCCAGCAGCGTAGGTGTCAGAAATTCACCCCTCCACTTT
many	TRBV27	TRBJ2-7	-	CASSGRLTGAGEQYF	TGTGCCAGCAGTGGACGACTGACTGGAGCGGGCGAGCAGTACTTC
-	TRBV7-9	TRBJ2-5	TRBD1	CASSFLTGIVETQYF	TGTGCCAGCAGCTTTCTGACAGGGATTGTCGAGACCCAGTACTTC
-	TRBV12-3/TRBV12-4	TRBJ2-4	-	CASSLKGAKNIQYF	TGTGCCAGCAGTTTAAAAGGGGCCAAAAACATTCAGTACTTC
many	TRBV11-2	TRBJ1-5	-	CASSLGAGGQPQHF	TGTGCCAGCAGCTTAGGCGCTGGGGGTCAGCCCCAGCATTTT
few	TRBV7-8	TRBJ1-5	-	CASSKRGQPQHF	TGTGCCAGCAGCAAAAGGGGCCAGCCCCAGCATTTT
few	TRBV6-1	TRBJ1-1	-	CASGELGTEAFF	TGTGCCAGCGGGGAGCTGGGTACTGAAGCTTTCTTT
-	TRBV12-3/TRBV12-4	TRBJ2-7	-	CASTAAGAPYEQYF	TGTGCCAGCACCGCGGCGGGGGCTCCCTACGAGCAGTACTTC
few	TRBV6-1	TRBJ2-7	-	CASSAANSYEQYF	TGTGCCAGCAGTGCGGCCAACTCCTACGAGCAGTACTTC
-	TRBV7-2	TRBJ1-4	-	CASNKEGRVGEKLFF	TGTGCCAGCAATAAGGAGGGGCGAGTAGGGGAAAAACTGTTTTTT
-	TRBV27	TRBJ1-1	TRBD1	CASTFGTGLNTEAFF	TGTGCCAGCACCTTCGGGACAGGCCTGAACACTGAAGCTTTCTTT
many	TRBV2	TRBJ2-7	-	CASGRPPEQYF	TGTGCCAGCGGTCGTCCCCCGGAGCAGTACTTC
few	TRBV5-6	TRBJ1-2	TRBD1	CASSLERTGPGYTF	TGTGCCAGCAGCTTGGAGAGGACAGGGCCTGGCTACACCTTC
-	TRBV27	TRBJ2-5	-	CASSPSYTRQRQETQYF	TGTGCCAGCAGTCCCTCTTATACCCGACAGCGCCAAGAGACCCAGTACTTC
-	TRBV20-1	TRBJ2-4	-	CSALHGPVAKNIQYF	TGCAGTGCTCTCCATGGTCCAGTAGCCAAAAACATTCAGTACTTC
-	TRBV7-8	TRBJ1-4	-	CASSLDAGKLFF	TGTGCCAGCAGCTTAGATGCGGGAAAACTGTTTTTT
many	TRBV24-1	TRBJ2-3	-	CAVKSLATDTQYF	TGTGCCGTTAAGTCTTTAGCAACCGATACGCAGTATTTT
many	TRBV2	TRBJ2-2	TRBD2	CASTLGLAGTGELFF	TGTGCCAGCACTTTAGGACTAGCGGGTACCGGGGAGCTGTTTTTT
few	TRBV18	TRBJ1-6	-	CASSPSGIDSPLHF	TGTGCCAGCTCACCATCAGGGATAGATTCACCCCTCCACTTT
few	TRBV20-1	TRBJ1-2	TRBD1	CSARVVGQGLNYGYTF	TGCAGTGCTAGAGTCGTAGGACAGGGACTAAACTATGGCTACACCTTC
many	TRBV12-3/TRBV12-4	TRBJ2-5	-	CASSWKGPRETQYF	TGTGCCAGCAGTTGGAAGGGGCCAAGAGAGACCCAGTACTTC
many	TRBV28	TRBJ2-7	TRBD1	CASSLDRAREQYF	TGTGCCAGCAGTTTAGACAGGGCGCGCGAGCAGTACTTC
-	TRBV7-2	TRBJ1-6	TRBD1	CASSLSGGGNSPLHF	TGTGCCAGCAGCCTATCAGGGGGTGGGAATTCACCCCTCCACTTT
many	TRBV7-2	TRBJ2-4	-	CASSLAGPLNIQYF	TGTGCCAGCAGCTTAGCGGGGCCGCTAAACATTCAGTACTTC
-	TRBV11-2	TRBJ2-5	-	CASLPGVAAFQETQYF	TGTGCCAGCTTGCCAGGGGTAGCTGCTTTTCAAGAGACCCAGTACTTC
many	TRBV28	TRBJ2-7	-	CASSQGANYEQYF	TGTGCCAGCAGTCAAGGGGCTAACTACGAGCAGTACTTC
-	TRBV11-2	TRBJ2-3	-	CASSLDWAARTDTQYF	TGTGCCAGCAGCTTAGATTGGGCCGCGCGCACAGATACGCAGTATTTT
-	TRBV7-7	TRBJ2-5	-	CASSLGGTGPETQYF	TGTGCTAGCAGCTTAGGGGGTACAGGGCCAGAGACCCAGTACTTC
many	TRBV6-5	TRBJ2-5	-	CASSYSSRETQYF	TGTGCCAGCAGTTACTCCAGCCGCGAGACCCAGTACTTC
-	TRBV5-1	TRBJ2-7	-	CASGVGSSYEQYF	TGCGCCAGCGGGGTGGGGAGCTCCTACGAGCAGTACTTC
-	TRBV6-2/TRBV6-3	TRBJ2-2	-	CASSYGTGGYANTGELFF	TGTGCCAGCAGTTACGGGACTGGCGGATACGCGAACACCGGGGAGCTGTTTTTT
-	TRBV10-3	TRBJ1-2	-	CAISEVGRSGYTF	TGTGCCATCAGTGAAGTTGGAAGGTCCGGCTACACCTTC
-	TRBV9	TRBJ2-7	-	CASSVEAGAYEQYF	TGTGCCAGCAGCGTAGAGGCAGGGGCCTACGAGCAGTACTTC
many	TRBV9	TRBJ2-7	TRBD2	CASSQDTGLSGSRNEQYF	TGTGCCAGCAGCCAAGATACCGGTCTTAGCGGGAGCCGGAACGAGCAGTACTTC
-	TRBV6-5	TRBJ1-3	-	CASSYSWASSGNTIYF	TGTGCCAGCAGTTACTCTTGGGCTTCCTCTGGAAACACCATATATTTT
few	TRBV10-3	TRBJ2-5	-	CAISTTMETQYF	TGTGCCATCAGCACCACGATGGAGACCCAGTACTTC